This is a list of T cell receptor beta chains from one sample in a study of T cell repertoires in cytomegalovirus infection. From the reads, TCRdb called clonotypes with MiXCR, one entry per CDR3 protein. The sample lists about 530,000 distinct CDR3 sequences; around a quarter were seen once. The source material was PBMCs. Source of these receptors: a human donor in good health (CMV status not recorded). Some clones in this sample may be carry-over from other donors' samples. The CDR3 runs from the conserved cysteine through the conserved F or W. The D gene is left open where the match is weak. For some rows the clone size is stated as once, few or many, or as a class when expanded; others skip it.

cdr3_nt	cdr3_aa	clone_size	v_call	d_call	j_call
TGTGCCAGCACTGCTGTATATGGCTACACCTTC	CASTAVYGYTF	-	TRBV6-1	-	TRBJ1-2
TGTGCCAGCCGGGACAGGGGGCGCGAGCAGTACTTC	CASRDRGREQYF	-	TRBV2	TRBD1	TRBJ2-7
TGTGCCAGCAGTTACCGACAAGGGACGAGCAATCAGCCCCAGCATTTT	CASSYRQGTSNQPQHF	-	TRBV6-2/TRBV6-3	-	TRBJ1-5
TGCGCCAGCAGTCAATCGTGTCCGGATACGCAGTATTTT	CASSQSCPDTQYF	-	TRBV23-1	-	TRBJ2-3
TGTGCCAGCAGTTTGACGGGGAGGGGCACCGGGGAGCTGTTTTTT	CASSLTGRGTGELFF	-	TRBV28	TRBD2	TRBJ2-2
TGTGCCAGCAGCTCGGGACTAGCGGGTCATAATGAGCAGTTCTTC	CASSSGLAGHNEQFF	-	TRBV7-2	TRBD2	TRBJ2-1
TGTGCCAGTACCTTCAGCGTTGGGGGTGGGACTGAAGCTTTCTTT	CASTFSVGGGTEAFF	-	TRBV19	-	TRBJ1-1
TGCAGTGCTAGAGTTTGGGGGCGGGCGGGGACAGATACGCAGTATTTT	CSARVWGRAGTDTQYF	-	TRBV20-1	-	TRBJ2-3
TGCAGCGGCGGAAAAACAGAGACCCAGTACTTC	CSGGKTETQYF	-	TRBV29-1	-	TRBJ2-5
TGCGCCAGCAGCCAACCGTCGGCGGGCGGGAAAATCTATGGCTACACCTTC	CASSQPSAGGKIYGYTF	-	TRBV4-1	-	TRBJ1-2
TGTGCCAGCAGCTCCGGGCTTCAGGGCTCCTATAATTCACCCCTCCACTTT	CASSSGLQGSYNSPLHF	-	TRBV12-3/TRBV12-4	-	TRBJ1-6
TGTGCCAGCAGTGAGGGCCAGGGGGCGAACGATGACAATGAGCAGTTCTTC	CASSEGQGANDDNEQFF	few	TRBV6-1	TRBD1	TRBJ2-1
TGTGCCAGCAGAGGAGGGGGCCTTAATCAGCCCCAGCATTTT	CASRGGGLNQPQHF	many	TRBV7-8	TRBD1	TRBJ1-5
TGTGCCAGCAGCCAGACAGGGGACCTTCAGCCCCAGCATTTT	CASSQTGDLQPQHF	-	TRBV14	TRBD1	TRBJ1-5
TGTGCCAGCAGATCCGACGGAGTGAACACTGAAGCTTTCTTT	CASRSDGVNTEAFF	few	TRBV6-2/TRBV6-3	-	TRBJ1-1
TGCGCCAGAGGTTCGGGGAAGACGGGATCCTACAATGAGCAGTTCTTC	CARGSGKTGSYNEQFF	-	TRBV23-1	-	TRBJ2-1
TGTGCCAGTAGTTTCCGGACTCACGAGAGCTCCTATAATTCACCCCTCCACTTT	CASSFRTHESSYNSPLHF	few	TRBV19	-	TRBJ1-6
TGTGCCAGCAGCCCGACGGGACAAGTTTGGTCAGATACGCAGTATTTT	CASSPTGQVWSDTQYF	few	TRBV28	-	TRBJ2-3
TGTGCCAGCAGCTTAGGCCAAGACAGCCTTTGGACCGGGGAGCTGTTTTTT	CASSLGQDSLWTGELFF	many	TRBV7-2	-	TRBJ2-2
TGTGCCAGCAGCTCGAGACAGGGGGCCCGAGAGACCCAGTACTTC	CASSSRQGARETQYF	many	TRBV7-2	TRBD1	TRBJ2-5
TGTGCCAGCAGCTCACGGCAGGGGTCGAACACCGGGGAGCTGTTTTTT	CASSSRQGSNTGELFF	few	TRBV7-6	-	TRBJ2-2
TGTGCCAGCAGCCAAGCCCAGAGCTCTGGAAACACCATATATTTT	CASSQAQSSGNTIYF	few	TRBV4-2	-	TRBJ1-3
TGTGCCAGCAGTTACCCCCGGGGACCAACGGATGGCTACACCTTC	CASSYPRGPTDGYTF	few	TRBV6-2/TRBV6-3	-	TRBJ1-2
TGTGCCAGCAGGAACACTGAAGCTTTCTTT	CASRNTEAFF	many	TRBV7-2	-	TRBJ1-1
TGCAGTGCGCGACTAGCGGGAGGGCCGGATTACATTCAGTACTTC	CSARLAGGPDYIQYF	-	TRBV20-1	TRBD2	TRBJ2-4
TGTGCCAGCAGTGACCGGGACTCCACAGATACGCAGTATTTT	CASSDRDSTDTQYF	few	TRBV6-2/TRBV6-3	-	TRBJ2-3
TGTGCCAGCAGTGCTACAAGAAACACTGAAGCTTTCTTT	CASSATRNTEAFF	many	TRBV12-3/TRBV12-4	-	TRBJ1-1
TGCAGCGTTGCCCTGACTAGCGGGACACACGATACGCAGTATTTT	CSVALTSGTHDTQYF	-	TRBV29-1	TRBD2	TRBJ2-3
TGCAGCGTTGAATCGGGACAGGGGTACTATGGCTACACCTTC	CSVESGQGYYGYTF	-	TRBV29-1	TRBD1	TRBJ1-2
TGCAGTGCTAGTAGCGAGACCACAGATACGCAGTATTTT	CSASSETTDTQYF	-	TRBV20-1	-	TRBJ2-3
TGTGCCAGCAGCCCCGACTGGAGCGGCTATGGCTACACCTTC	CASSPDWSGYGYTF	many	TRBV7-2	-	TRBJ1-2